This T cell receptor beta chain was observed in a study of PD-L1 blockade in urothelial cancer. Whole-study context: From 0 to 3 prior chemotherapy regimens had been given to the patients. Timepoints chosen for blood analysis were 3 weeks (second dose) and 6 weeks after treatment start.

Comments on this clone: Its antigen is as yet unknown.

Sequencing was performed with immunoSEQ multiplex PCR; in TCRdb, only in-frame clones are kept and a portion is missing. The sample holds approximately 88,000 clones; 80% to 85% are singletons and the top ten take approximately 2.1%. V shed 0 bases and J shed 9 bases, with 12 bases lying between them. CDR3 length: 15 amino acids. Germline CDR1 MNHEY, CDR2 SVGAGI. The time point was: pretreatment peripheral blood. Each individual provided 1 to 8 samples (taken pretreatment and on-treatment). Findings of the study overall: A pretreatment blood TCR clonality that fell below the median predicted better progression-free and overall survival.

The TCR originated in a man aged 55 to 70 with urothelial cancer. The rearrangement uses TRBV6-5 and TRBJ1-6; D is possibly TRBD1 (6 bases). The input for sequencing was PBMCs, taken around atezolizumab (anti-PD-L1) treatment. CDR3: CASSYSPQGTSPLHF. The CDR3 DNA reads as TGTGCCAGCAGTTACTCTCCCCAGGGGACTTCACCCCTCCACTTT.